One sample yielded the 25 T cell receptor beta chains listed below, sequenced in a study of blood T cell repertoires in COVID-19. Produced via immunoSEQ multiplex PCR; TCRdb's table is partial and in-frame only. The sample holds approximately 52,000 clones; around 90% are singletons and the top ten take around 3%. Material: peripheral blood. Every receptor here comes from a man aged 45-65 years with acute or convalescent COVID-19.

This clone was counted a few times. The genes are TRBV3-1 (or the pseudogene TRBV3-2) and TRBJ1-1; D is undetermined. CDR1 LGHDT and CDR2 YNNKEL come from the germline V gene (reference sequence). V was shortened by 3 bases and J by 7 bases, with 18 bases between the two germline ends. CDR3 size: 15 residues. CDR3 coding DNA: TGTGCCAGCAGCCAGAGCCGAAGCCGGAGCCTTGAAGCTTTCTTT. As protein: CASSQSRSRSLEAFF.

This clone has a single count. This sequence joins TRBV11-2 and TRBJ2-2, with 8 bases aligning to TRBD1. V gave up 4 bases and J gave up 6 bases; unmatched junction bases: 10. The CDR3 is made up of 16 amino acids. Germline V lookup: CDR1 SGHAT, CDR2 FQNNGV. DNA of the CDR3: TGTGCCAGCAGCTCCCAGGGGGCGAGGGTTGCCGGGGAGCTGTTTTTT. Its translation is CASSSQGARVAGELFF.

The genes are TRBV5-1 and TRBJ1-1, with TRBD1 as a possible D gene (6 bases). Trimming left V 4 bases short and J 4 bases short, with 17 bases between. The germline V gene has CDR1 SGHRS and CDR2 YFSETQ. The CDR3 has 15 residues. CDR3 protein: CASSPGGSHLTEAFF. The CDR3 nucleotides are TGCGCCAGCAGCCCGGGGGGCTCCCACCTCACTGAAGCTTTCTTT.

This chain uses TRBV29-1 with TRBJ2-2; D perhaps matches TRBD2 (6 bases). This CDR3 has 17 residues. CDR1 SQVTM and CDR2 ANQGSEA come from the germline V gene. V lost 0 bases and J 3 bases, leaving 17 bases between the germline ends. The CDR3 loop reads CSVEDPGAGRYTGELFF. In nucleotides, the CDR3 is TGCAGCGTTGAAGATCCGGGAGCCGGGCGGTACACCGGGGAGCTGTTTTTT.

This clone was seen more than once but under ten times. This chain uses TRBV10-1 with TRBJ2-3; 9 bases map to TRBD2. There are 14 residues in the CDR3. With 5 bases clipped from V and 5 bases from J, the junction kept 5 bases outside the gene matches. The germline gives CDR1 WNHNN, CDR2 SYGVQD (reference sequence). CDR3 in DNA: TGCGCCAGCAGTCCGGGACTAGCAATAGATACGCAGTATTTT. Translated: CASSPGLAIDTQYF.

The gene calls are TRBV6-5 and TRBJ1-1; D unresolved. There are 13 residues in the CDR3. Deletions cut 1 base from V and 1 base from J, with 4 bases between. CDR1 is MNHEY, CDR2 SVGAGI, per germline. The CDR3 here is CASSYFRNTEAFF. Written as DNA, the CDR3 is TGTGCCAGCAGTTACTTCAGGAACACTGAAGCTTTCTTT.

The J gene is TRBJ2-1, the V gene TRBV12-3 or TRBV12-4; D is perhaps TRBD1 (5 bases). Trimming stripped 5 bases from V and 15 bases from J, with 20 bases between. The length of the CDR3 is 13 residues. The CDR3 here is CASSTAPQGSGFF. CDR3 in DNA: TGTGCCAGCAGTACAGCCCCGCAGGGTTCAGGGTTCTTC.

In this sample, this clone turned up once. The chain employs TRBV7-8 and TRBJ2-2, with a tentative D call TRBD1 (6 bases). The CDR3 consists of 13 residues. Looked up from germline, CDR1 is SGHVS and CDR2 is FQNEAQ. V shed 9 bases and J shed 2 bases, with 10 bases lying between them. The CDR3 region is CASGQSNTGELFF. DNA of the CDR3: TGTGCCAGTGGACAGTCCAACACCGGGGAGCTGTTTTTT.

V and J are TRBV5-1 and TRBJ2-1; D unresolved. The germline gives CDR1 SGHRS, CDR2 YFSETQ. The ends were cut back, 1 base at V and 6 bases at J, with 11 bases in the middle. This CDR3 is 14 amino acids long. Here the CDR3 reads CASSLSLYGNEQFF. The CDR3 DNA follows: TGCGCCAGCAGCTTGTCTCTCTATGGCAATGAGCAGTTCTTC. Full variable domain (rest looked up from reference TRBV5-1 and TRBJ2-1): KAGVTQTPRYLIKTRGQQVTLSCSPISGHRSVSWYQQTPGQGLQFLFEYFSETQRNKGNFPGRFSGRQFSNSRSEMNVSTLELGDSALYLCASSLSLYGNEQFFGPGTRLTVL.

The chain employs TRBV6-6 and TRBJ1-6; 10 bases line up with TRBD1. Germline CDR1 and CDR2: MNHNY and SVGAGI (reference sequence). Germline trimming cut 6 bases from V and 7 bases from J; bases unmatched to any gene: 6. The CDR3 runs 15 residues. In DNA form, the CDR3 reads TGTGCCAGCAGCTCTAGGGGACAGGGGAATTCACCCCTCCACTTT. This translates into CASSSRGQGNSPLHF.

CDR3 bases: TGTGCCTGGAGTTCGTTTGGCGGGAACAATCAGCCCCAGCATTTT. As protein: CAWSSFGGNNQPQHF. The gene calls are TRBV30 and TRBJ1-5; D not certain. Germline V gives CDR1 GTSNPN, CDR2 SVGIG (reference sequence). Trimming removed 2 bases from V and 3 bases from J, with 14 bases in between. CDR3 size: 15 residues.

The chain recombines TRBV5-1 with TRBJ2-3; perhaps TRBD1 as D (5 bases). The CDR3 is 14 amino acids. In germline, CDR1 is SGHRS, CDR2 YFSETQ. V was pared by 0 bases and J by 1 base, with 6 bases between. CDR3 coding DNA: TGCGCCAGCAGCTTGGCGACAGGCACAGATACGCAGTATTTT. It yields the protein CASSLATGTDTQYF.

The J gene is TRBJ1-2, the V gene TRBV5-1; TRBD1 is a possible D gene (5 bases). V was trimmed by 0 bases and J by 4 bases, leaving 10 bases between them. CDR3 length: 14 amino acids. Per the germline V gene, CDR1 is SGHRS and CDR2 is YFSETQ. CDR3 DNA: TGCGCCAGCAGCTTGGACCAGGGAGGCTATGGCTACACCTTC. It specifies CASSLDQGGYGYTF. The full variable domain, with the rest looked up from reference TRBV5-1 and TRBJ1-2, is KAGVTQTPRYLIKTRGQQVTLSCSPISGHRSVSWYQQTPGQGLQFLFEYFSETQRNKGNFPGRFSGRQFSNSRSEMNVSTLELGDSALYLCASSLDQGGYGYTFGSGTRLTVV.

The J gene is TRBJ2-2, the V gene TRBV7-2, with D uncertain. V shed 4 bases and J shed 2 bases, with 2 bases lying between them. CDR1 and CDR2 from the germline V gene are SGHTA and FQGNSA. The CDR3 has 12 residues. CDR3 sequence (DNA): TGTGCCAGCAGCTCTAACACCGGGGAGCTGTTTTTT. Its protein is CASSSNTGELFF.

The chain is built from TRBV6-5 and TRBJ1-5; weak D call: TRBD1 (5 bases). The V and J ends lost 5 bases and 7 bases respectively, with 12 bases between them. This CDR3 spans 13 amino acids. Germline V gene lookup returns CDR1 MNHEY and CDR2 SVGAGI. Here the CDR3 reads CASSRLDKQPQHF. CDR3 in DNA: TGTGCCAGCAGTCGCTTGGACAAGCAGCCCCAGCATTTT.

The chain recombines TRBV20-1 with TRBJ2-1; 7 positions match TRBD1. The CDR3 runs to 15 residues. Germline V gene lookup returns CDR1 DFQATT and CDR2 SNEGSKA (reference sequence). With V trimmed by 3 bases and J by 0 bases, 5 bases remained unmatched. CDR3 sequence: CSASKGASSYNEQFF. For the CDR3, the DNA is TGCAGTGCTAGTAAGGGGGCGAGCTCCTACAATGAGCAGTTCTTC.

The CDR3 region is CASNSRGEANYGYTF. The CDR3 nucleotides read TGTGCCAGCAACTCTCGGGGGGAAGCTAACTATGGCTACACCTTC. The chain combines TRBV5-6 with TRBJ1-2, with D maybe TRBD1 (5 bases). This CDR3 comprises 15 residues. The V end was cut by 6 bases, the J end by 0 bases, with 15 bases between. CDR1 is SGHDT and CDR2 is YYEEEE in the germline V gene.

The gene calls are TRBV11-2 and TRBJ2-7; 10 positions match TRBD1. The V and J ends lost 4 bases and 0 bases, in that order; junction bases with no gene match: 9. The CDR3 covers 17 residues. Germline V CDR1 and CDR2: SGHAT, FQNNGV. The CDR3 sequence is CASSSKGGQGISYEQYF. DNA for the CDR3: TGTGCCAGCAGCTCCAAGGGGGGACAGGGGATCTCCTACGAGCAGTACTTC.

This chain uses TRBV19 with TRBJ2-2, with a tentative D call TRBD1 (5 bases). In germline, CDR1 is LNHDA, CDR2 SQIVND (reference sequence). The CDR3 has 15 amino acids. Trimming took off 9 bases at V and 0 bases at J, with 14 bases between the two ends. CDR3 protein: CASRTTGSNTGELFF. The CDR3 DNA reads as TGTGCCAGCCGTACCACAGGATCGAACACCGGGGAGCTGTTTTTT.

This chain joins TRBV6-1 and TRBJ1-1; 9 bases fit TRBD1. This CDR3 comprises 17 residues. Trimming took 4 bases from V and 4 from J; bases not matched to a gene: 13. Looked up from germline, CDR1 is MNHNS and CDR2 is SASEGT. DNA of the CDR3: TGTGCCAGCAGTGTCCCCTGGGACAGGGTTACGGTCACTGAAGCTTTCTTT. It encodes CASSVPWDRVTVTEAFF.

The CDR3 DNA sequence: TGTGCCAGCAGTTTAAATCGGGGGGATCAGCCCCAGCATTTT. It is translated as CASSLNRGDQPQHF. The gene calls are TRBV27 and TRBJ1-5, with D tentatively TRBD1 (5 bases). The germline V and J ends were trimmed by 2 bases and 5 bases, with 10 bases remaining between them. The CDR3 is made up of 14 amino acids. The germline gives CDR1 MNHEY, CDR2 SMNVEV (reference sequence).

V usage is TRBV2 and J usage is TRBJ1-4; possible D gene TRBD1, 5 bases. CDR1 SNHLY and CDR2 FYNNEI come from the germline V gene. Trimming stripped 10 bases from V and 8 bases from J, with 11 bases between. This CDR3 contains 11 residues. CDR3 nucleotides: TGTGCCACCTCAAAGGGGGAAAAACTGTTTTTT. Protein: CATSKGEKLFF.

In nucleotides, the CDR3 is TGTGCCAGCAGTGAAAGGGACAGGGTCACAGATACGCAGTATTTT. This translates into CASSERDRVTDTQYF. The V gene is TRBV6-1, the J gene TRBJ2-3; 9 nucleotides align to TRBD1. J was trimmed by 2 bases and V by 2 bases; bases with no gene match: 2. Germline CDR1 MNHNS, CDR2 SASEGT. The CDR3 sequence is 15 residues long.

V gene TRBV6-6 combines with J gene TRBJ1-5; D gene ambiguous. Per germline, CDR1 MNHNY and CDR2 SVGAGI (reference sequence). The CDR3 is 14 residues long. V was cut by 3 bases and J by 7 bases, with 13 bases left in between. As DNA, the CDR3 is TGTGCCAGCAGTTATTTCGGAGGGCCCCAGCCCCAGCATTTT. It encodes CASSYFGGPQPQHF.

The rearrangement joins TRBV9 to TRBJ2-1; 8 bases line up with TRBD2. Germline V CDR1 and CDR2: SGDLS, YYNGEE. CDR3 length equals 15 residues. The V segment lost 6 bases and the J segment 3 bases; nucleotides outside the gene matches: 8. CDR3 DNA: TGTGCCAGCACCCCCTTAGGGACTAGCTACAATGAGCAGTTCTTC. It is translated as CASTPLGTSYNEQFF.